This T cell receptor beta chain was sequenced for a study of shared clonotypes between healthy human individuals. Terminally differentiated effector memory CD45RA+ cells were excluded by CCR7 positive selection of CD45RO-negative cells. J was trimmed by 4 bases and V by 1 base; bases with no gene match: 8. The CDR3 runs to 16 residues. The germline V gene encodes CDR1 SEHNR and CDR2 FQNEAQ (reference sequence). Profiled with immunoSEQ multiplex PCR; TCRdb holds only in-frame clones, not every one. The data contain some 580,000 clones, 95% to 98% of them seen just once; the ten biggest clones take up approximately 0.3%.

Sequencing was carried out using naive CD8+ T cells sorted from blood. The receptor was derived from a man aged 25 to 40 in good health. The genes are TRBV7-9 and TRBJ2-5; 8 nucleotides match TRBD1. The chain's CDR3 is CASSLEGQVVGETQYF. CDR3 nucleotides: TGTGCCAGCAGCTTAGAGGGACAGGTGGTTGGAGAGACCCAGTACTTC.